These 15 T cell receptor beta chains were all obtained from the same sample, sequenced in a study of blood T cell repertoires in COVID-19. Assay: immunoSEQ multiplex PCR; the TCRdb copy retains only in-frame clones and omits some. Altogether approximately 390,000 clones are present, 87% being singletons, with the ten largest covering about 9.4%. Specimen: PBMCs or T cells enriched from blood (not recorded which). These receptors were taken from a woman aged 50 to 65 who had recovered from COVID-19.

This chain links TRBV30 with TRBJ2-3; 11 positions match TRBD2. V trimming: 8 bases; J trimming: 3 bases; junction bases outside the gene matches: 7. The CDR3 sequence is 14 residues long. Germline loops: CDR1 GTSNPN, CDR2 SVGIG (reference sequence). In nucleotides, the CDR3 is TGTGCCAGAGATAGCGGGGGGGTTACAGATACGCAGTATTTT. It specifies CARDSGGVTDTQYF.

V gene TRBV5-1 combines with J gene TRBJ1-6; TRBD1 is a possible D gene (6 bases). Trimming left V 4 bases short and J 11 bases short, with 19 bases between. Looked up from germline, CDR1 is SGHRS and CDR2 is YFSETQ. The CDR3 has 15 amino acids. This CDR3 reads CASSPGSGQSTPLHF. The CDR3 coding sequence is TGCGCCAGCAGCCCTGGATCCGGACAGTCGACACCCCTCCACTTT.

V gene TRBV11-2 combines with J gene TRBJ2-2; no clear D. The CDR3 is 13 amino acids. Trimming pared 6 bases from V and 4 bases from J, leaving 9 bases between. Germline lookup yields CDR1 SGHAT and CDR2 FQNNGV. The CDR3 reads CASRGSGTGELFF. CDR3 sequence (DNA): TGTGCCAGCAGAGGTTCGGGCACCGGGGAGCTGTTTTTT.

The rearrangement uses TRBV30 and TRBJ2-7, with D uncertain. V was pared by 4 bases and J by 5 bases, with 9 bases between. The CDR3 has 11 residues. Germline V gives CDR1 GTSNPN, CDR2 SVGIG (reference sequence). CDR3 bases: TGTGCCTGGAAGCTTTCCCACGAGCAGTACTTC. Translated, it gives CAWKLSHEQYF.

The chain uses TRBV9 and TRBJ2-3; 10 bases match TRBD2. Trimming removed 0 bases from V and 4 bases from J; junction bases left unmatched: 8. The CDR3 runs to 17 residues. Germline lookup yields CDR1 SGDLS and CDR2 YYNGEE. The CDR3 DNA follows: TGTGCCAGCAGCGTAGGGCCTAGCGGGGGTGATCCAGATACGCAGTATTTT. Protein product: CASSVGPSGGDPDTQYF.

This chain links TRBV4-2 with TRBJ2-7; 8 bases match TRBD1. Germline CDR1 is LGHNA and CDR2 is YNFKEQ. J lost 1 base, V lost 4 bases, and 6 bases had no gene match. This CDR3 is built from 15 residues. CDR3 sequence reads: CASSPIQGVSYEQYF. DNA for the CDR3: TGTGCCAGCAGCCCCATACAGGGGGTTTCCTACGAGCAGTACTTC.

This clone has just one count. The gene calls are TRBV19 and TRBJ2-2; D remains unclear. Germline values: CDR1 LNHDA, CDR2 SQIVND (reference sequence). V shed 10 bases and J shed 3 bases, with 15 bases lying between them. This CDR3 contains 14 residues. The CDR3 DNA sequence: TGTGCCACCTCCGAGGCCCACGACACCGGGGAGCTGTTTTTT. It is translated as CATSEAHDTGELFF.

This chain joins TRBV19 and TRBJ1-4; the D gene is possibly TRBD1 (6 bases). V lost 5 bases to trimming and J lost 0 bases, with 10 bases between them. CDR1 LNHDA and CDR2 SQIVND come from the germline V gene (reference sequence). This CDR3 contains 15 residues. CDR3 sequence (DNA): TGTGCCAGTAGTCTTGACAGGCCAACTAATGAAAAACTGTTTTTT. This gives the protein CASSLDRPTNEKLFF.

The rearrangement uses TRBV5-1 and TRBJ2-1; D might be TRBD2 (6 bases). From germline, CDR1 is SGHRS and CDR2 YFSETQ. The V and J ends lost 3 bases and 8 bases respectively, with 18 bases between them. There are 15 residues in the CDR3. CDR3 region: CASSYSRAREDEQFF. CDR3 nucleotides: TGCGCCAGCAGCTATAGTCGGGCCAGGGAGGATGAGCAGTTCTTC.

In DNA form, the CDR3 reads TGTGCCAGCAGCCGCCTTAGTACTGAAGCTTTCTTT. As protein: CASSRLSTEAFF. The V and J genes are TRBV3-1 (or the pseudogene TRBV3-2) and TRBJ1-1; D is ambiguous. The CDR3 consists of 12 residues. Trimming stripped 4 bases from V and 5 bases from J, with 8 bases between. Germline lookup yields CDR1 LGHDT and CDR2 YNNKEL (reference sequence).

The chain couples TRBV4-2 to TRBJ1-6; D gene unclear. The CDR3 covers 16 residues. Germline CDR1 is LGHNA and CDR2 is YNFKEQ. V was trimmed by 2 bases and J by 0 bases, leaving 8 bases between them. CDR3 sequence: CASSQNLGSYNSPLHF. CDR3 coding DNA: TGTGCCAGCAGCCAAAACCTAGGCTCCTATAATTCACCCCTCCACTTT.

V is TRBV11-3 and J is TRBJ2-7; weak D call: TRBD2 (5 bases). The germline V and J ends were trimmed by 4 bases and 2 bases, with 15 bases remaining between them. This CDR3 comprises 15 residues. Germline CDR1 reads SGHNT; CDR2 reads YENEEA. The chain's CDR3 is CASSSRTGDTYEQYF. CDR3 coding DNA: TGTGCCAGCAGCTCACGGACTGGTGACACCTACGAGCAGTACTTC.

The CDR3 loop reads CASRQGGISYEQYF. The CDR3 DNA reads TGTGCCAGTAGGCAGGGGGGAATCTCCTACGAGCAGTACTTC. The rearrangement uses TRBV27 and TRBJ2-7; tentative D call: TRBD1 (7 bases). The CDR3 is 14 amino acids. Germline lookup yields CDR1 MNHEY and CDR2 SMNVEV (reference sequence). V was shortened by 9 bases and J by 0 bases, with 15 bases between the two germline ends.

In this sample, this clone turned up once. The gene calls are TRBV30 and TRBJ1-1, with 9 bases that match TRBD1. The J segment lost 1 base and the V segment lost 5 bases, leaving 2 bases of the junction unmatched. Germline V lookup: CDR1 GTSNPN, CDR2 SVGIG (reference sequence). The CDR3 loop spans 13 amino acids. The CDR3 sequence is CAWGQGPNTEAFF. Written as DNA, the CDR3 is TGTGCCTGGGGACAGGGGCCGAACACTGAAGCTTTCTTT.

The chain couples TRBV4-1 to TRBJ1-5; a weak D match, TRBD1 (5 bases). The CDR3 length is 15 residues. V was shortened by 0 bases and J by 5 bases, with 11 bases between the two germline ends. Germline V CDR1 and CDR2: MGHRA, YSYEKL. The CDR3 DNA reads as TGCGCCAGCAGCCAAGAATGGCAAGGGGATCAGCCCCAGCATTTT. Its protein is CASSQEWQGDQPQHF.